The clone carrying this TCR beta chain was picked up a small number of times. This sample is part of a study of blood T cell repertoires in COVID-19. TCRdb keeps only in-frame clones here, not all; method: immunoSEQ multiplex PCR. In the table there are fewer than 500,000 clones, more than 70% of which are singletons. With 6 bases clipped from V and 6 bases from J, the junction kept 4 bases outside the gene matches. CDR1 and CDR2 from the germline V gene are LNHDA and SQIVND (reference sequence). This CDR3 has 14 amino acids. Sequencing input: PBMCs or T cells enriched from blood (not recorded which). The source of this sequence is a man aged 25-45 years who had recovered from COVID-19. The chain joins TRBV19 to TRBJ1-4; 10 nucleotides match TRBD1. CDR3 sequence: CASRRTGGDEKLFF. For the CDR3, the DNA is TGTGCCAGTAGAAGGACAGGGGGGGATGAAAAACTGTTTTTT.